The 26 T cell receptor beta chains below were found in one sample sequenced in a study of siplizumab effects on memory and regulatory T cells. Data came from immunoSEQ multiplex PCR; TCRdb stores just in-frame clones and leaves some out. The data show approximately 120,000 clones, roughly 94% seen once. The material sequenced was Tregs sorted from blood. These receptors all stem from a human donor in good health.

The rearrangement joins TRBV11-2 to TRBJ2-2; D is ambiguous. The CDR3 runs to 12 residues. Germline CDR1 reads SGHAT; CDR2 reads FQNNGV. The V end was cut by 5 bases, the J end by 6 bases, with 7 bases between. In DNA, the CDR3 is TGTGCCAGCAGCCCCCAGGCCGGGGAGCTGTTTTTT. Its translation: CASSPQAGELFF.

The genes are TRBV6-1 and TRBJ2-1; TRBD2 matches at 9 bases. The CDR3 extends over 14 amino acids. With 5 bases clipped from V and 8 bases from J, the junction kept 7 bases outside the gene matches. CDR1 is MNHNS and CDR2 is SASEGT in the germline V gene. CDR3 nucleotides: TGTGCCAGCAGTCGCGGGAGGGCCTTAGATGAGCAGTTCTTC. Translated, it gives CASSRGRALDEQFF.

This sequence joins TRBV11-1 and TRBJ2-1; unclear D gene. Trimming shortened V by 2 bases and J by 5 bases, and 7 bases separated the two germline ends. The CDR3 is 13 amino acids. Germline V gene sequence: CDR1 SGHAT, CDR2 FQDESV (reference sequence). The CDR3 is CASSLTGNNEQFF. For the CDR3, the DNA is TGTGCCAGCAGCTTAACGGGCAACAATGAGCAGTTCTTC.

V is TRBV18 and J is TRBJ1-4; D is unresolved. The CDR3 extends over 15 amino acids. Trimming removed 3 bases at V and 6 bases at J, with 14 bases between. Germline loops: CDR1 KGHSH, CDR2 LQKENI. CDR3 sequence reads: CASSPIPDGYEKLFF. In nucleotides, the CDR3 is TGTGCCAGCTCACCCATTCCGGACGGATATGAAAAACTGTTTTTT.

The rearrangement links TRBV18 to TRBJ2-6; D gene ambiguous. Germline CDR1 and CDR2: KGHSH and LQKENI. The length of the CDR3 is 14 residues. Trimming took 4 bases from V and 0 from J, leaving 4 bases between them. CDR3 DNA: TGTGCCAGCTCACAGACCTCTGGGGCCAACGTCCTGACTTTC. Translating gives CASSQTSGANVLTF.

The J gene is TRBJ2-1, the V gene TRBV6-1; D gene ambiguous. Germline V gene sequence: CDR1 MNHNS, CDR2 SASEGT. Trimming shortened V by 8 bases and J by 5 bases, and 7 bases separated the two germline ends. The CDR3 spans 11 residues. In DNA form, the CDR3 reads TGTGCCAGCGGGAAAGACAATGAGCAGTTCTTC. It specifies CASGKDNEQFF.

The rearrangement uses TRBV18 and TRBJ1-1, with D possibly being TRBD1 (6 bases). The V gene lost 3 bases and the J gene lost 1 base, with 15 bases spanning the gap. The CDR3 sequence is 16 residues long. Germline V CDR1 and CDR2: KGHSH, LQKENI. The CDR3 bases are TGTGCCAGCTCACCCTTAACCCCGGACAGGAACACTGAAGCTTTCTTT. Amino acids: CASSPLTPDRNTEAFF.

This sequence joins TRBV7-3 and TRBJ2-2, with 8 bases that match TRBD1. Germline-derived CDR1 and CDR2 are SGHTA and FQGTGA. There are 14 residues in the CDR3. Germline trimming cut 5 bases from V and 3 bases from J; bases unmatched to any gene: 2. CDR3 loop: CASSQTGDTGELFF. The CDR3 DNA is TGTGCCAGCAGCCAGACAGGGGACACCGGGGAGCTGTTTTTT.

The gene calls are TRBV7-9 and TRBJ2-1; D assignment may be TRBD1 or TRBD2 (5 bases each). The CDR3 length is 12 residues. The V gene's germline CDR1 is SEHNR and CDR2 FQNEAQ (reference sequence). The V end was cut by 4 bases, the J end by 10 bases, with 11 bases between. CDR3 nucleotide sequence: TGTGCCAGCAGCTCTACAGGAGGAGAGCAGTTCTTC. This codes for CASSSTGGEQFF.

This clone was found once. The gene calls are TRBV6-6 and TRBJ1-5, with 9 bases lining up with TRBD1. In germline, CDR1 is MNHNY, CDR2 SVGAGI (reference sequence). The CDR3 consists of 14 residues. Trimming took 6 bases from V and 4 from J; bases not matched to a gene: 4. The CDR3 region has the DNA TGTGCCAGCAGGCCAGGACAGGGGAATCAGCCCCAGCATTTT. Translated, it gives CASRPGQGNQPQHF.

The chain carries TRBV18 and TRBJ2-3, with TRBD2 identical over 9 bases. This CDR3 is 14 amino acids long. J was trimmed by 3 bases and V by 6 bases; bases with no gene match: 4. Germline V CDR1 and CDR2: KGHSH, LQKENI. Here the CDR3 DNA reads TGTGCCAGCTCTGCGGGACTAGCAACAGATACGCAGTATTTT. Translation: CASSAGLATDTQYF.

The gene calls are TRBV5-4 and TRBJ1-2; 8 bases are a match to TRBD1. The CDR3 has 17 residues. Trimming at V came to 3 bases and at J to 1 base, leaving 11 bases not matched to a gene. Germline lookup yields CDR1 SGHNT and CDR2 YYREEE (reference sequence). The CDR3 sequence: CASSWVTGDAVNYGYTF. The CDR3 DNA sequence: TGTGCCAGCAGCTGGGTGACAGGGGACGCGGTTAACTATGGCTACACCTTC.

V usage is TRBV7-8 and J usage is TRBJ1-5; weak D call: TRBD1 (5 bases). The V end lost 4 bases, the J end lost 2 bases, and 18 bases lay between the germline ends. Germline V gene data show CDR1 as SGHVS and CDR2 as FQNEAQ. The CDR3 is made up of 17 amino acids. For the CDR3, the DNA is TGTGCCAGCAGCTCCCCGGACATCATGAGGGGCAATCAGCCCCAGCATTTT. It is translated as CASSSPDIMRGNQPQHF. Full variable domain (missing parts from reference TRBV7-8 and TRBJ1-5): GAGVSQSPRYKVAKRGQDVALRCDPISGHVSLFWYQQALGQGPEFLTYFQNEAQLDKSGLPSDRFFAERPEGSVSTLKIQRTQQEDSAVYLCASSSPDIMRGNQPQHFGDGTRLSIL.

V gene TRBV5-4 combines with J gene TRBJ2-7; maybe TRBD2 (5 bases). The CDR3 has 16 residues. Trimming took 2 bases from V and 3 from J, leaving 18 bases between them. CDR1 is SGHNT, CDR2 YYREEE, per germline (reference sequence). The CDR3 DNA reads TGTGCCAGCAGCTTTGAACCCTCGGTACGGGGCTACGAGCAGTACTTC. This translates into CASSFEPSVRGYEQYF.

The chain carries TRBV5-4 and TRBJ1-2; TRBD1 is a possible D gene (6 bases). The CDR3 sequence is 14 residues long. Trimming took 0 bases from V and 4 from J, leaving 10 bases between them. CDR1 is SGHNT, CDR2 YYREEE, per germline (reference sequence). The CDR3 loop is CASSLEGGLYGYTF. The CDR3 nucleotides are TGTGCCAGCAGCTTGGAAGGGGGGCTCTATGGCTACACCTTC.

The V call is TRBV30, the J call TRBJ2-1; 9 nucleotides agree with TRBD2. Germline CDR1 GTSNPN, CDR2 SVGIG (reference sequence). The CDR3 runs 14 residues. Trimming removed 8 bases from V and 7 bases from J; junction bases left unmatched: 12. The CDR3 reads CAHLRGRAQNEQFF. Here the CDR3 DNA reads TGTGCCCACCTCCGCGGGAGGGCCCAAAATGAGCAGTTCTTC.

V and J are TRBV2 and TRBJ2-7, with D maybe TRBD2 (5 bases). Germline loops: CDR1 SNHLY, CDR2 FYNNEI. This CDR3 is 12 amino acids long. The V end was cut by 5 bases, the J end by 6 bases, with 11 bases between. CDR3 nucleotides: TGTGCCAGCAGTCTTATGACTATCGAGCAGTACTTC. It specifies CASSLMTIEQYF.

V usage is TRBV7-9 and J usage is TRBJ2-6, with D perhaps TRBD2 (5 bases). The CDR3 runs to 13 residues. Looked up from germline, CDR1 is SEHNR and CDR2 is FQNEAQ (reference sequence). Trimming took off 11 bases at V and 0 bases at J, with 8 bases between the two ends. The CDR3 sequence: CAADYSGANVLTF. The CDR3 coding sequence is TGTGCCGCAGACTACTCTGGGGCCAACGTCCTGACTTTC.

The chain uses TRBV6-5 and TRBJ1-1; weak D call: TRBD1 (5 bases). Trimming took off 6 bases at V and 5 bases at J, with 13 bases between the two ends. Germline V gene sequence: CDR1 MNHEY, CDR2 SVGAGI. The CDR3 loop spans 13 amino acids. CDR3: CASSYNRGTEAFF. For the CDR3, the DNA is TGTGCCAGCAGCTACAATAGGGGTACTGAAGCTTTCTTT.

V is TRBV19 and J is TRBJ1-4; D is unclear. The V end was cut by 5 bases, the J end by 6 bases, with 13 bases between. This CDR3 comprises 14 residues. Per germline, CDR1 LNHDA and CDR2 SQIVND (reference sequence). CDR3 residues: CASSQQGSDEKLFF. The CDR3 region has the DNA TGTGCCAGTAGTCAGCAAGGTTCGGATGAAAAACTGTTTTTT.

V and J are TRBV7-2 and TRBJ2-2, with TRBD2 matching over 10 bases. From germline, CDR1 is SGHTA and CDR2 FQGNSA. CDR3 size: 16 residues. J lost 10 bases, V lost 1 base, and 9 bases had no gene match. CDR3 nucleotides: TGTGCCAGCAGCTTAGAGGGTAGCGGGGGGTATGAGGAGCTGTTTTTT. It encodes CASSLEGSGGYEELFF.

This clone was seen a handful of times. This chain joins TRBV19 and TRBJ1-1; no definite D call. This CDR3 spans 13 amino acids. Germline assignment: CDR1 LNHDA and CDR2 SQIVND (reference sequence). V lost 3 bases to trimming and J lost 1 base, with 6 bases between them. The CDR3 sequence is CASSIPGNTEAFF. The CDR3 coding sequence is TGTGCCAGTAGTATCCCAGGGAACACTGAAGCTTTCTTT.

This chain uses TRBV14 with TRBJ2-2; D possibly corresponds to TRBD2 (6 bases). Germline lookup yields CDR1 SGHDN and CDR2 FVKESK. Between the trimmed V and J ends, which lost 3 bases and 6 bases, there was a span of 8 bases. The CDR3 has 13 amino acids. The CDR3 nucleotides read TGTGCCAGCAGCCACAGGGAGGCCGGGGAGCTGTTTTTT. It codes for CASSHREAGELFF.

As concerns this clone: Compared with germline, one end of the junction differs, possibly owing to a read error. J is TRBJ2-7 and V is TRBV5-1; the D gene is possibly TRBD1 (5 bases). CDR3 size: 13 residues. Germline assignment: CDR1 SGHRS and CDR2 YFSETQ. The CDR3 sequence: CASSLDTTYEQYF. CDR3 coding DNA: TGCGCCAGCAGTTTGGACACTACCTACGAGCAGTACTTC.

The chain joins TRBV20-1 to TRBJ2-3; D is undetermined. Trimming shortened V by 3 bases and J by 6 bases, and 7 bases separated the two germline ends. Per germline, CDR1 DFQATT and CDR2 SNEGSKA (reference sequence). The CDR3 totals 11 residues. The chain's CDR3 is CSASFTDTQYF. The DNA of the CDR3 is TGCAGTGCTAGTTTTACCGATACGCAGTATTTT.

This chain connects TRBV19 to TRBJ1-1; no clear D gene. The V gene lost 8 bases and the J gene lost 3 bases, with 13 bases spanning the gap. Germline V gene sequence: CDR1 LNHDA, CDR2 SQIVND (reference sequence). CDR3 length equals 13 residues. CDR3 sequence: CASRRVMDTEAFF. CDR3 coding DNA: TGTGCCAGTCGGAGGGTTATGGACACTGAAGCTTTCTTT.